This T cell receptor (beta chain) originates from a study of T-cell reconstitution after alpha-beta-depleted transplantation in children. Remarks on this clonotype: Its matching antigen is unknown.

Construction of the TCRbeta library involved unique molecular identifiers. TCRdb re-called the PCR reads with MiXCR, one entry per CDR3 protein. The top ten clones hold less than 9% of a sample with hundreds of thousands of distinct CDR3 sequences, around 10% of them seen once. The CDR3 consists of 12 residues. Trimming left V 2 bases short and J 5 bases short, with 4 bases between. Per germline, CDR1 LGHDT and CDR2 YNNKEL (reference sequence). Points from the study as a whole: At one year after transplant, newly produced T cells mostly accounted for T-cell counts and diversity. Elevated TCRbeta diversity at day 60 was traced, in some patients, to surviving recipient T cells and thymic progenitors. Several hundred expanded graft clones reportedly supplied alpha-beta T cells about two months after transplant.

This clonotype was sampled from a boy under two years old with acute myeloid leukemia, due to receive a stem cell transplant. Sequenced here: PBMCs, sampled before TCRalphabeta/CD19-depleted stem cell transplant. The chain uses TRBV3-1 and TRBJ2-1; no definite D call. CDR3 loop: CASSQPDNEQFF. The CDR3 DNA is TGTGCCAGCAGCCAACCGGACAATGAGCAGTTCTTC.